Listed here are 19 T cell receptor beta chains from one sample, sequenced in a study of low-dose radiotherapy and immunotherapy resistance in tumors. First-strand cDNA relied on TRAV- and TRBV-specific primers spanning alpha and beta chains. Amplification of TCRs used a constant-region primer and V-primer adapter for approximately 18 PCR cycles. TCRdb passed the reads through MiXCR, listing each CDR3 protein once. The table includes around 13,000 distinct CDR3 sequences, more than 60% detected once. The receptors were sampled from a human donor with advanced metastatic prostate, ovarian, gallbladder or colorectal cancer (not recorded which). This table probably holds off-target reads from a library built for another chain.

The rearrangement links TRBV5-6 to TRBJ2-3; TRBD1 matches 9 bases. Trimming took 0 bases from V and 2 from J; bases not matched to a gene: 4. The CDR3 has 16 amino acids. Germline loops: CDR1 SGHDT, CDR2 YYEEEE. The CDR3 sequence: CASSLDRGLFTDTQYF. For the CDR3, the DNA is TGTGCCAGCAGCTTGGACAGGGGGCTTTTCACAGATACGCAGTATTTT. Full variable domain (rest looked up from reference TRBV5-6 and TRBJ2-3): DAGVTQSPTHLIKTRGQQVTLRCSPKSGHDTVSWYQQALGQGPQFIFQYYEEEERQRGNFPDRFSGHQFPNYSSELNVNALLLGDSALYLCASSLDRGLFTDTQYFGPGTRLTVL.

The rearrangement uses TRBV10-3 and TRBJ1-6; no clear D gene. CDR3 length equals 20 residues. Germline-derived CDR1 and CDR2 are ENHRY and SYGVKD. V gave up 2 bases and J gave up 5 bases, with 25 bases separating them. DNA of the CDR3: TGTGCCATCAGTGAGCCCCGGAGAGCATCGCACCAATCAGATAATTCACCCCTCCACTTT. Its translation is CAISEPRRASHQSDNSPLHF.

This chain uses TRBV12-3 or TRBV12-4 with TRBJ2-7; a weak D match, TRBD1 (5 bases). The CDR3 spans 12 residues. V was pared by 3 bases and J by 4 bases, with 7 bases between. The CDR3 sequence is CASSLTAYEQYF. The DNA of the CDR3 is TGTGCCAGCAGTTTGACAGCTTACGAGCAGTACTTC.

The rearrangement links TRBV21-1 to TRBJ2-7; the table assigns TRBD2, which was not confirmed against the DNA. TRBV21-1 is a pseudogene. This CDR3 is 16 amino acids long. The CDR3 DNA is TGTGCCAGCAGCAAAGGGACTAGCGGGGACTCCTACGAGCAGTACTTC. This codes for CASSKGTSGDSYEQYF.

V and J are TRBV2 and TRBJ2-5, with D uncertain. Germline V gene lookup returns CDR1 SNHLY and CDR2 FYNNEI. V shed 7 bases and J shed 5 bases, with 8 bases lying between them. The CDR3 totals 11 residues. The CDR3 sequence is CASKSEETQYF. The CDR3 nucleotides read TGTGCCAGCAAAAGCGAGGAGACCCAGTACTTC.

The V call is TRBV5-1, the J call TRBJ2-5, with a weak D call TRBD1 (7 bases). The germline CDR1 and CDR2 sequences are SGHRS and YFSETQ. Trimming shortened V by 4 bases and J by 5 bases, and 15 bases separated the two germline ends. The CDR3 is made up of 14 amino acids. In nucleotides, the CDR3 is TGCGCCAGCAGCATCGACAGGGCGGGGGAGACCCAGTACTTC. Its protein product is CASSIDRAGETQYF.

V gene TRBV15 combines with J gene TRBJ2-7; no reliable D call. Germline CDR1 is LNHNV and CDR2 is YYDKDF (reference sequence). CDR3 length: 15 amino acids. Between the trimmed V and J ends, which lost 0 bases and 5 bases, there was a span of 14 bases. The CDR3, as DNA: TGTGCCACCAGCAGAGATTGGGCCAGCCTCCACGAGCAGTACTTC. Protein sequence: CATSRDWASLHEQYF.

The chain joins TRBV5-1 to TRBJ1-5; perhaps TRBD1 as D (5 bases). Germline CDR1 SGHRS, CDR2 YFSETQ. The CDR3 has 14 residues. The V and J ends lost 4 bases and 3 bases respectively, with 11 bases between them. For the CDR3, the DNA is TGCGCCAGCAGCCCATTTGGGGCCAATCAGCCCCAGCATTTT. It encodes CASSPFGANQPQHF. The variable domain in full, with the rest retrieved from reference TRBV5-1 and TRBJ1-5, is KAGVTQTPRYLIKTRGQQVTLSCSPISGHRSVSWYQQTPGQGLQFLFEYFSETQRNKGNFPGRFSGRQFSNSRSEMNVSTLELGDSALYLCASSPFGANQPQHFGDGTRLSIL.

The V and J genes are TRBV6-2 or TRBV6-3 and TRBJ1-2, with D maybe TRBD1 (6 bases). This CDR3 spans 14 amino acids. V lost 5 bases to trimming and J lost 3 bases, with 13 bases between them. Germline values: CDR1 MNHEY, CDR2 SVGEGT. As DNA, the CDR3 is TGTGCCAGCAGTACCAAGGAGGGGGACTATGGCTACACCTTC. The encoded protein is CASSTKEGDYGYTF.

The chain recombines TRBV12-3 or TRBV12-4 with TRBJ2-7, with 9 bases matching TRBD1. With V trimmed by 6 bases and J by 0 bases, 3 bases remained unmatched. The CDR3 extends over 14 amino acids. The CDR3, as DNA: TGTGCCAGCAGGGACAGGGGTGGCTCCTACGAGCAGTACTTC. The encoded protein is CASRDRGGSYEQYF.

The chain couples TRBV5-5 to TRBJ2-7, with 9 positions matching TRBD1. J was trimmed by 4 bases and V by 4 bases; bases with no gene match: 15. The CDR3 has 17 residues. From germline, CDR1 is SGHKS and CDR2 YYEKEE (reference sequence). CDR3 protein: CASSTVPTGQGLYEQYF. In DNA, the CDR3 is TGTGCCAGCAGCACCGTTCCAACGGGACAGGGCCTATACGAGCAGTACTTC. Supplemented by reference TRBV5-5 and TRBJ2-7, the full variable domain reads DAGVTQSPTHLIKTRGQQVTLRCSPISGHKSVSWYQQVLGQGPQFIFQYYEKEERGRGNFPDRFSARQFPNYSSELNVNALLLGDSALYLCASSTVPTGQGLYEQYFGPGTRLTVT.

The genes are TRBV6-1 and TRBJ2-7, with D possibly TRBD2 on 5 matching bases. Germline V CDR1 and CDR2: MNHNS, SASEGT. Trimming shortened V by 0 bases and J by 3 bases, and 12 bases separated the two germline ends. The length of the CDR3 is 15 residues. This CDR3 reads CASSEAASGDYEQYF. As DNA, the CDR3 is TGTGCCAGCAGTGAAGCAGCCAGCGGAGACTACGAGCAGTACTTC.

The CDR3 loop reads CASSLLGRQAYEQYF. CDR3 DNA: TGTGCCAGCAGTTTATTGGGGCGACAAGCCTACGAGCAGTACTTC. The chain recombines TRBV12-3 or TRBV12-4 with TRBJ2-7, with D perhaps matching TRBD1 (5 bases). This CDR3 has 15 residues. V dropped 2 bases and J dropped 2 bases, with 13 bases sitting between them.

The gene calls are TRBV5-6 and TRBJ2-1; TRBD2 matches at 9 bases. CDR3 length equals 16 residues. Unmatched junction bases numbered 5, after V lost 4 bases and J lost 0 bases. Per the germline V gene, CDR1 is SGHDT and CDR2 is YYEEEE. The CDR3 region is CASSPGLAPSYNEQFF. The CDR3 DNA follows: TGTGCCAGCAGCCCCGGACTAGCGCCCTCCTACAATGAGCAGTTCTTC.

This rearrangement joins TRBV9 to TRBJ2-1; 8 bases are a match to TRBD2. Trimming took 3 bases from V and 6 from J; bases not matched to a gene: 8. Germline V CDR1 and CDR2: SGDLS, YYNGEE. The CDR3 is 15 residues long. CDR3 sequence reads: CASSAAGVGVNEQFF. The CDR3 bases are TGTGCCAGCAGCGCAGCGGGAGTTGGGGTCAATGAGCAGTTCTTC.

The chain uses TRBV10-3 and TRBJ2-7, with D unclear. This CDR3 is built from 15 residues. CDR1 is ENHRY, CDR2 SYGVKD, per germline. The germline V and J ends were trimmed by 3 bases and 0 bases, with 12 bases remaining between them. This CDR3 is CAISDNSESSYEQYF. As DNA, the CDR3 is TGTGCCATCAGTGATAACAGTGAAAGCTCCTACGAGCAGTACTTC.

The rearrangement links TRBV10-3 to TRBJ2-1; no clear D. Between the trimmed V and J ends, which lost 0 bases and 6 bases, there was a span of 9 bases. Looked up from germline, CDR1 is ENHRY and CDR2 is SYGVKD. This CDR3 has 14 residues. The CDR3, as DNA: TGTGCCATCAGTGAGTCGGAGACCATCAATGAGCAGTTCTTC. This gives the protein CAISESETINEQFF.

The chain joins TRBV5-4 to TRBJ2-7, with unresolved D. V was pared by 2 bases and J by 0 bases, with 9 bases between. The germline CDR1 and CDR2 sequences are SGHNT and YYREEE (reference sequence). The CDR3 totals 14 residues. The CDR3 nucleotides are TGTGCCAGCAGCTTATACAGCCACTCCTACGAGCAGTACTTC. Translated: CASSLYSHSYEQYF.

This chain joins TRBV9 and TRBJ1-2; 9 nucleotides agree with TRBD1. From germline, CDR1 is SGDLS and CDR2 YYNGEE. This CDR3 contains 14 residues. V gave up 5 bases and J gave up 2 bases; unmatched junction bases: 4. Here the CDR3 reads CASRMTGGNYGYTF. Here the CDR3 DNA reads TGTGCCAGCAGGATGACAGGGGGAAACTATGGCTACACCTTC.